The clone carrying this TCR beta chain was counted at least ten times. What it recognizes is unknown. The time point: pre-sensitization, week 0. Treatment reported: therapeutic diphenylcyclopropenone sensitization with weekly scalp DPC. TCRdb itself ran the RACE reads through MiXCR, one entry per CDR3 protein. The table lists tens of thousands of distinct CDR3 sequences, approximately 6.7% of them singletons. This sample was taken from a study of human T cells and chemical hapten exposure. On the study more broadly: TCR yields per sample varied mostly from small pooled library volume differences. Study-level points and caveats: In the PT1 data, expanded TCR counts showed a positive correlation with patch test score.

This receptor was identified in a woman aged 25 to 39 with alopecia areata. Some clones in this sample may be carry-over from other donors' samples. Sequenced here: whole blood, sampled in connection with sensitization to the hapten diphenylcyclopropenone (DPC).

The CDR3, as DNA: TGTGCCAGCAGTGTCCGGGACAGGGATTACAATGAGCAGTTCTTC. The encoded protein is CASSVRDRDYNEQFF. The genes are TRBV12-3 or TRBV12-4 and TRBJ2-1, with 9 positions matching TRBD1. The CDR3 is made up of 15 amino acids. V trimming: 5 bases; J trimming: 4 bases; junction bases outside the gene matches: 6.